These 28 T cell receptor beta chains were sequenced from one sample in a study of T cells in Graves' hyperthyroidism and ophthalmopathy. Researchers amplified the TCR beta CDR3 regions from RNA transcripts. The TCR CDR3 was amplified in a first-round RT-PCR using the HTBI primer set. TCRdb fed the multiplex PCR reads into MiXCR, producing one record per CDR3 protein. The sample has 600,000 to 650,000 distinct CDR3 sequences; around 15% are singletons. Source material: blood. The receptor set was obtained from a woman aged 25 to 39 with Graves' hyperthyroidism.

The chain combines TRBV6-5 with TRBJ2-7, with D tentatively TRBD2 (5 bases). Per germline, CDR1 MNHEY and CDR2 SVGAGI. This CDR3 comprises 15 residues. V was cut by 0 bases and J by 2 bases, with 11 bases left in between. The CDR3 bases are TGTGCCAGCAGTTACTCGGCGGGCAGCGCCTACGAGCAGTACTTC. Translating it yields CASSYSAGSAYEQYF.

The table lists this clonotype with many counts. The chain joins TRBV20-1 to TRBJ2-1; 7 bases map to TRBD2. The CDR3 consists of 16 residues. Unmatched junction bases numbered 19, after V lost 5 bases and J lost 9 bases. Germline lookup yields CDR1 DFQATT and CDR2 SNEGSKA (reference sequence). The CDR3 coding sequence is TGCAGTGCTGTAGGTGGGAGGGAAACCGGGAGGAGTGAGCAGTTCTTC. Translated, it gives CSAVGGRETGRSEQFF.

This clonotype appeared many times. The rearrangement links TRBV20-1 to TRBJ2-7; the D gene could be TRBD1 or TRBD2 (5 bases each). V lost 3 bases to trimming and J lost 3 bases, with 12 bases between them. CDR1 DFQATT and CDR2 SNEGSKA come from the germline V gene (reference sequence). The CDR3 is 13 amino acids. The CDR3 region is CSARGRAGYEQYF. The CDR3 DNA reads TGCAGTGCTAGGGGGCGGGCGGGCTACGAGCAGTACTTC.

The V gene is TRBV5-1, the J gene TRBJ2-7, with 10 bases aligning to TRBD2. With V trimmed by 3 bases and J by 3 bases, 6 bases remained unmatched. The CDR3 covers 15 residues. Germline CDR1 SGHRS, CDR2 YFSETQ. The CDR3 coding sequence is TGCGCCAGCAGCTCGGCCGGACTAGCGGACTACGAGCAGTACTTC. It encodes CASSSAGLADYEQYF. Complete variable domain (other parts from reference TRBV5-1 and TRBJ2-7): KAGVTQTPRYLIKTRGQQVTLSCSPISGHRSVSWYQQTPGQGLQFLFEYFSETQRNKGNFPGRFSGRQFSNSRSEMNVSTLELGDSALYLCASSSAGLADYEQYFGPGTRLTVT.

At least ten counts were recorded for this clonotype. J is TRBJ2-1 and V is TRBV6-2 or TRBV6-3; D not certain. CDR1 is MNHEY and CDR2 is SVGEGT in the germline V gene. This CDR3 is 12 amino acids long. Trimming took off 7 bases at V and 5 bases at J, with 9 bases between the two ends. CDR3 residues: CASTEPHNEQFF. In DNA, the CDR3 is TGTGCCAGCACCGAACCCCACAATGAGCAGTTCTTC.

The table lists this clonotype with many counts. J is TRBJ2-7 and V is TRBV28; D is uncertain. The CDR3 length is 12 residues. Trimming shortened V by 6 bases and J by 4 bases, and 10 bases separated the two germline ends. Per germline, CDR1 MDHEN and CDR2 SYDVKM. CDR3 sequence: CASSIVGYEQYF. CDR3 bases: TGTGCCAGCAGCATTGTCGGGTACGAGCAGTACTTC.

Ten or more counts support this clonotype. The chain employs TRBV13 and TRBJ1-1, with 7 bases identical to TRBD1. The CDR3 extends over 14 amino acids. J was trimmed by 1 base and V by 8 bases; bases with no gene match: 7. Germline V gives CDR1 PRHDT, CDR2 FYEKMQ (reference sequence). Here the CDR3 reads CASEQGDGNTEAFF. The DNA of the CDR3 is TGTGCCAGCGAGCAGGGGGACGGGAACACTGAAGCTTTCTTT.

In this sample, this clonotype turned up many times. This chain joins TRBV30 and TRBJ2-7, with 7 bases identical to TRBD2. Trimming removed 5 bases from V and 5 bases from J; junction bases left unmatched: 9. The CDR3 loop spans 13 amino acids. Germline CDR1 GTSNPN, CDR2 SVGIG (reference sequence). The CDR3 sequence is CAWRGGSSHEQYF. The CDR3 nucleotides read TGTGCCTGGCGTGGCGGGAGTTCCCACGAGCAGTACTTC.

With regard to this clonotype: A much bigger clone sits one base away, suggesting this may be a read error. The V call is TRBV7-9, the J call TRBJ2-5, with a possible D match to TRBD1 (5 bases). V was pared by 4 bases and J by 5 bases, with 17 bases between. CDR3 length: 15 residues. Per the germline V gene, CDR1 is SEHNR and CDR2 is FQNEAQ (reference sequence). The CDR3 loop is CASSYQIGVWETQYF. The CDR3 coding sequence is TGTGCCAGCAGCTATCAGATAGGGGTTTGGGAGACCCAGTACTTC.

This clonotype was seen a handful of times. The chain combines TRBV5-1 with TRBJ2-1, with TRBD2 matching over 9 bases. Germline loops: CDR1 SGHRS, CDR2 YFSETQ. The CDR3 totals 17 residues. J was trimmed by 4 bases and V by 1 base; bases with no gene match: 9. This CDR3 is CASSLSSAGGGYNEQFF. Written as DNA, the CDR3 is TGCGCCAGCAGCTTGAGCAGTGCGGGAGGGGGGTACAATGAGCAGTTCTTC.

As DNA, the CDR3 is TGTGCCAGCAGCCGGACTAGCGGGAGTCGGGCTTTCGCGGGGCAAGAGACCCAGTACTTC. Its translation is CASSRTSGSRAFAGQETQYF. The rearrangement links TRBV7-2 to TRBJ2-5; 13 nucleotides align to TRBD2. Trimming at V came to 5 bases and at J to 2 bases, leaving 17 bases not matched to a gene. Germline assignment: CDR1 SGHTA and CDR2 FQGNSA. The CDR3 has 20 residues.

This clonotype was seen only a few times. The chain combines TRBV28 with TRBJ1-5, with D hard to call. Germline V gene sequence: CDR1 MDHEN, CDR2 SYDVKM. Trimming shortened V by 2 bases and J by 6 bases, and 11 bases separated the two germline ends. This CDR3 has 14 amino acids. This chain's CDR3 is CASSLNREGQPQHF. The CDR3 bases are TGTGCCAGCAGTTTAAATAGGGAAGGTCAGCCCCAGCATTTT.

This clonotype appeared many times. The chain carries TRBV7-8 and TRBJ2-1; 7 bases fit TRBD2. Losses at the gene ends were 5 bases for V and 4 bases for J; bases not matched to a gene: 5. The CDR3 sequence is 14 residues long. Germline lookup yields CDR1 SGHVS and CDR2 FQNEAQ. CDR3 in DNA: TGTGCCAGCAGCAGTCGGGAGGTTTACAATGAGCAGTTCTTC. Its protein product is CASSSREVYNEQFF.

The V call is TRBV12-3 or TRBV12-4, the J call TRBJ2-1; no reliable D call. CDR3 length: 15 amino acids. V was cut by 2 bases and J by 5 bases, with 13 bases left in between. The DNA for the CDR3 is TGTGCCAGCAGTTTACTAGGGAAGGCTAACAATGAGCAGTTCTTC. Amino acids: CASSLLGKANNEQFF.

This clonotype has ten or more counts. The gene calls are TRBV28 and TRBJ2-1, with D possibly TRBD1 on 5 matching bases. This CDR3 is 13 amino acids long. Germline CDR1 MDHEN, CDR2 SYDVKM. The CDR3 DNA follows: TGTGCTACCGGCGCAGGGATTTTCGATGAGCAGTTCTTC. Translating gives CATGAGIFDEQFF. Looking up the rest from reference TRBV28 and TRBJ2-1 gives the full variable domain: DVKVTQSSRYLVKRTGEKVFLECVQDMDHENMFWYRQDPGLGLRLIYFSYDVKMKEKGDIPEGYSVSREKKERFSLILESASTNQTSMYLCATGAGIFDEQFFGPGTRLTVL.

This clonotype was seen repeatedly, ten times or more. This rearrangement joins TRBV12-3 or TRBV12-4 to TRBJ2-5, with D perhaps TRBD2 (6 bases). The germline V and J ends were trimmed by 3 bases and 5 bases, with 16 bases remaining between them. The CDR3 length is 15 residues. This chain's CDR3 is CASSFQGTAGETQYF. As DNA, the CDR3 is TGTGCCAGCAGTTTCCAAGGGACGGCGGGGGAGACCCAGTACTTC.

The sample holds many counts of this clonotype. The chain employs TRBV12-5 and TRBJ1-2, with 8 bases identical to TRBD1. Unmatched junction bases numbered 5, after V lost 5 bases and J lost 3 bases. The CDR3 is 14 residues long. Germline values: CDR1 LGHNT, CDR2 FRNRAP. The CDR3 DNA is TGTGCTAGTGGTAAAGGGGACAGGCACTATGGCTACACCTTC. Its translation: CASGKGDRHYGYTF.

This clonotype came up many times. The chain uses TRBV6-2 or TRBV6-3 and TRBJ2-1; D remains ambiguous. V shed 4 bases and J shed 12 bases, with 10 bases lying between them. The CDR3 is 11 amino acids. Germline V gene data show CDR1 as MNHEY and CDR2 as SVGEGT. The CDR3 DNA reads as TGTGCCAGCAGTTCCAACTTCGGGCAGTTCTTC. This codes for CASSSNFGQFF.

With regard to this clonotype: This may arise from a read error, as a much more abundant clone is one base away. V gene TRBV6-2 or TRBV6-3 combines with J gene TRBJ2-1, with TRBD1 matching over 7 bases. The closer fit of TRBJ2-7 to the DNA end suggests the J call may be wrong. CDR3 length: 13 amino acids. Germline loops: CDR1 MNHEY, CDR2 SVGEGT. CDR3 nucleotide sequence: TGTGCCAGCACCTACAGGGGCAACAATGAGCAGTACTTC. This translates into CASTYRGNNEQYF.

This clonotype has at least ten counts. The CDR3 region is CASSLGSGSVMNTGELFF. The CDR3 region has the DNA TGTGCCAGCAGTTTGGGTAGCGGGAGCGTGATGAACACCGGGGAGCTGTTTTTT. The gene calls are TRBV28 and TRBJ2-2, with 9 bases aligning to TRBD2. V gave up 3 bases and J gave up 1 base; unmatched junction bases: 9. CDR1 is MDHEN, CDR2 SYDVKM, per germline. The CDR3 consists of 18 residues.

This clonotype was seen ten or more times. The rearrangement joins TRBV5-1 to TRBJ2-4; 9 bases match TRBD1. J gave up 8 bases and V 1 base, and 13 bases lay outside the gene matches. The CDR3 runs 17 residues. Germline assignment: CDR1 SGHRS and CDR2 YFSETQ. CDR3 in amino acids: CASSLIPGQGIGDIQYF. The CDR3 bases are TGCGCCAGCAGCTTGATACCGGGACAGGGTATCGGCGACATTCAGTACTTC.

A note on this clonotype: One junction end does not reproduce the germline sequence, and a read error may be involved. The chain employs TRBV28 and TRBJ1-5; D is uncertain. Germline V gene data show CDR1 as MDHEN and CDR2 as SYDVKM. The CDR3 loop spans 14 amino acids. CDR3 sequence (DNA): TGTGTCAGCAGTTTGAGGGCGAATTATCAGCCCCAGCATTTT. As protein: CVSSLRANYQPQHF.

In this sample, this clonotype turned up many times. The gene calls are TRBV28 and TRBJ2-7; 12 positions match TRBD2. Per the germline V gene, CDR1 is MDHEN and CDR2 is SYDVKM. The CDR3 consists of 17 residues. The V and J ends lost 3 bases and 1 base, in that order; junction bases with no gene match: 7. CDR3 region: CASSFPSGRVGSYEQYF. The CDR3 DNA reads TGTGCCAGCAGTTTCCCTAGCGGGAGGGTGGGGTCCTACGAGCAGTACTTC.

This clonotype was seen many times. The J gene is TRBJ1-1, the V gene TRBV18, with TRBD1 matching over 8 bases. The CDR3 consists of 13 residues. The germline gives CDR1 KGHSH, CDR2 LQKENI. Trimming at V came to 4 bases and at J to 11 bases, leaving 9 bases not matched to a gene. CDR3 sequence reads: CASSRQGNEEAFF. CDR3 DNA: TGTGCCAGCTCACGACAGGGGAATGAAGAGGCTTTCTTT.

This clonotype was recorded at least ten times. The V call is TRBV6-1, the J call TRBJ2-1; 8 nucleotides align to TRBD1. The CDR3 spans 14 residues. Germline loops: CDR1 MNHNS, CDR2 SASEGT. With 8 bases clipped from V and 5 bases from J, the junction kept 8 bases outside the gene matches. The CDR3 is CASRRTGNNNEQFF. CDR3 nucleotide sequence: TGTGCCAGCCGTAGGACAGGGAATAACAATGAGCAGTTCTTC.

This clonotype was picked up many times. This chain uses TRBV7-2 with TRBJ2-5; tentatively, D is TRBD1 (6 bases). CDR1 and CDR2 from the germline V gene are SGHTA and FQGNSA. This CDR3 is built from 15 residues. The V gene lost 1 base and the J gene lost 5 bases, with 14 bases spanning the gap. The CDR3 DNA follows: TGTGCCAGCAGCTTAGTTACAGGGATTCGGGAGACCCAGTACTTC. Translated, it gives CASSLVTGIRETQYF.

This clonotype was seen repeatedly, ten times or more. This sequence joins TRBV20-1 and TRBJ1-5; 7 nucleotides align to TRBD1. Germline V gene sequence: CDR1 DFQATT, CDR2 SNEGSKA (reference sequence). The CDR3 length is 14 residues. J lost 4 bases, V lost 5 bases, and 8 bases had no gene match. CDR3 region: CSAYPGQLNQPQHF. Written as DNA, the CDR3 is TGCAGTGCTTACCCGGGACAGCTAAATCAGCCCCAGCATTTT.

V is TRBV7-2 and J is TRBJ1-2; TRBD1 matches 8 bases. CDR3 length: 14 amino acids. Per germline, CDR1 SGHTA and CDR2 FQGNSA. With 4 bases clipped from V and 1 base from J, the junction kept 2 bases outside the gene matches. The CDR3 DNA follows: TGTGCCAGCAGCTCGGGACAGGATAACTATGGCTACACCTTC. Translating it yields CASSSGQDNYGYTF.